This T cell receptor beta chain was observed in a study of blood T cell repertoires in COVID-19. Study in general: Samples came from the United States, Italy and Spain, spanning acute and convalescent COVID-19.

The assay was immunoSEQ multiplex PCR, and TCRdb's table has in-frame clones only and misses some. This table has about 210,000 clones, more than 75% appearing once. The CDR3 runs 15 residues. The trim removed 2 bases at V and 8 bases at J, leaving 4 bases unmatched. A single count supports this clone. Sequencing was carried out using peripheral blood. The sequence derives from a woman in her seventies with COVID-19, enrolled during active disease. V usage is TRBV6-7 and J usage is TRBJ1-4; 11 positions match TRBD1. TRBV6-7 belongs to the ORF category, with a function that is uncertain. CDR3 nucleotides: TGTGCCAGCAGTTACCAGGACAGGGGGCGAGAAAAACTGTTTTTT. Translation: CASSYQDRGREKLFF.